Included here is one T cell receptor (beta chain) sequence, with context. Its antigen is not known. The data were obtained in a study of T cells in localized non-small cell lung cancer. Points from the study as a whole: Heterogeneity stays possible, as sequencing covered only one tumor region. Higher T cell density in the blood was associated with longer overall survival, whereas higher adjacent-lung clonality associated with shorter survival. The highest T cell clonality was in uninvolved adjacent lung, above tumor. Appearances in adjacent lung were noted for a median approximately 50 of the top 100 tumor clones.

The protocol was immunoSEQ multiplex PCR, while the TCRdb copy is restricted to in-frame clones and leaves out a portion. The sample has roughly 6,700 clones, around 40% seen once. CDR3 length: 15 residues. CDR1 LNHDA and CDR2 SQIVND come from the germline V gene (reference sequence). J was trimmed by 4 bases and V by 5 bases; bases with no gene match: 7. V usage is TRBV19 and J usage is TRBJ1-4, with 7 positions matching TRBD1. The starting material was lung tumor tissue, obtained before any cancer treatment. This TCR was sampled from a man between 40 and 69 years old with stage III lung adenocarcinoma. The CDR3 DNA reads TGTGCCAGTAGTTTCAAGGGACAGTTTAATGAAAAACTGTTTTTT. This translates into CASSFKGQFNEKLFF.